The 22 T cell receptor beta chains below come from one sample, sequenced in a study of T-cell memory formation after mild COVID-19. TCRdb re-called the 5' RACE reads through MiXCR, storing one row per CDR3 protein. The sample includes 450,000 to 650,000 distinct CDR3 sequences, approximately 20% of them seen just once. The sample taken for sequencing was PBMCs or a T cell subset sorted from them (not recorded which). These receptors were taken from an adult woman who had mild COVID-19 (a few samples of this study predate the infection). Cell type and time point are not known.

The chain combines TRBV6-2 or TRBV6-3 with TRBJ1-1; tentative D call: TRBD1 (6 bases). Germline values: CDR1 MNHEY, CDR2 SVGEGT. CDR3 length: 18 residues. Trimming stripped 0 bases from V and 2 bases from J, with 19 bases between. DNA for the CDR3: TGTGCCAGCAGTTACTCGCCGATCCAACAGGGAGCTAACACTGAAGCTTTCTTT. This gives the protein CASSYSPIQQGANTEAFF.

This clonotype was observed at least ten times. The CDR3 coding sequence is TGTGCCAGCAGCTTTTCAAATCAGCCCCAGCATTTT. Protein product: CASSFSNQPQHF. The chain carries TRBV12-3 or TRBV12-4 and TRBJ1-5; D is unresolved. This CDR3 has 12 residues. V dropped 6 bases and J dropped 4 bases, with 7 bases sitting between them.

The rearrangement joins TRBV6-5 to TRBJ1-2, with TRBD1 identical over 8 bases. Germline V gives CDR1 MNHEY, CDR2 SVGAGI. V lost 4 bases to trimming and J lost 4 bases; unmatched junction nucleotides: 5. This CDR3 is 14 amino acids long. CDR3 sequence (DNA): TGTGCCAGCAGTTTACCGGGACAGGTCTATGGCTACACCTTC. Its protein is CASSLPGQVYGYTF.

The chain carries TRBV7-8 and TRBJ1-6, with TRBD1 identical over 10 bases. CDR1 SGHVS and CDR2 FQNEAQ come from the germline V gene. The CDR3 sequence is 17 residues long. The V and J ends lost 0 bases and 6 bases, in that order; junction bases with no gene match: 5. The CDR3 loop is CASSLARQGAFNSPLHF. The CDR3 nucleotides read TGTGCCAGCAGCTTAGCTCGACAGGGGGCTTTTAATTCACCCCTCCACTTT.

The chain carries TRBV4-3 and TRBJ2-7, with 9 bases that match TRBD1. The V and J ends lost 5 bases and 3 bases, in that order; junction bases with no gene match: 5. Germline lookup yields CDR1 LGHNA and CDR2 YSLEER. This CDR3 spans 14 amino acids. The CDR3 reads CASSYGTGNYEQYF. The CDR3 DNA follows: TGCGCCAGCAGCTATGGGACAGGGAACTACGAGCAGTACTTC.

The J gene is TRBJ2-1, the V gene TRBV12-3 or TRBV12-4, with a possible D match to TRBD2 (5 bases). Trimming shortened V by 5 bases and J by 14 bases, and 16 bases separated the two germline ends. The CDR3 runs 12 residues. CDR3 coding DNA: TGTGCCAGCAGTCCCGACGGACTTACGAAGTTCTTC. This sequence encodes CASSPDGLTKFF.

This clonotype was counted a few times. The chain recombines TRBV19 with TRBJ1-1; the D is unclear. Germline lookup yields CDR1 LNHDA and CDR2 SQIVND (reference sequence). Trimming stripped 8 bases from V and 2 bases from J, with 12 bases between. The CDR3 is 13 amino acids. The CDR3: CASRPGSNTEAFF. The CDR3 nucleotides read TGTGCCAGTCGACCGGGCAGTAACACTGAAGCTTTCTTT.

The V and J genes are TRBV12-3 or TRBV12-4 and TRBJ2-5; D is undetermined. Trimming took 5 bases from V and 2 from J, leaving 9 bases between them. CDR3 length: 13 residues. CDR3 residues: CASSPENQETQYF. CDR3 nucleotide sequence: TGTGCCAGCAGTCCTGAGAATCAAGAGACCCAGTACTTC.

The chain links TRBV15 to TRBJ2-7, with D unresolved. Germline V gives CDR1 LNHNV, CDR2 YYDKDF (reference sequence). The CDR3 has 13 amino acids. V gave up 1 base and J gave up 6 bases, with 10 bases separating them. CDR3 protein: CATSRVVLGEQYF. CDR3 sequence (DNA): TGTGCCACCAGCAGAGTAGTGTTGGGCGAGCAGTACTTC.

The chain employs TRBV4-3 and TRBJ1-2; possibly TRBD1 for D (5 bases). V lost 0 bases, J lost 0 bases, and 11 bases lay in between. The CDR3 sequence is 16 residues long. Germline V CDR1 and CDR2: LGHNA, YSLEER. As DNA, the CDR3 is TGCGCCAGCAGCCAAGATCTGTCAGGGCCTAACTATGGCTACACCTTC. Protein product: CASSQDLSGPNYGYTF.

V and J are TRBV6-1 and TRBJ1-5, with a tentative D call TRBD1 (6 bases). The CDR3 contains 15 residues. The V and J ends lost 5 bases and 4 bases respectively, with 15 bases between them. CDR1 is MNHNS, CDR2 SASEGT, per germline. The CDR3 DNA sequence: TGTGCCAGCAGTTTTGGGACCACAGGGAATCAGCCCCAGCATTTT. It is translated as CASSFGTTGNQPQHF.

This clonotype has only a few counts. The rearrangement joins TRBV5-1 to TRBJ2-2; D may be TRBD2 (6 bases). CDR3 size: 18 residues. The V gene lost 2 bases and the J gene lost 1 base, with 18 bases spanning the gap. Germline V CDR1 and CDR2: SGHRS, YFSETQ. This CDR3 is CASSFLGSSVKNTGELFF. The CDR3 DNA is TGCGCCAGCAGCTTCTTGGGTTCTAGCGTAAAGAACACCGGGGAGCTGTTTTTT. Supplemented by reference TRBV5-1 and TRBJ2-2, the full variable domain reads KAGVTQTPRYLIKTRGQQVTLSCSPISGHRSVSWYQQTPGQGLQFLFEYFSETQRNKGNFPGRFSGRQFSNSRSEMNVSTLELGDSALYLCASSFLGSSVKNTGELFFGEGSRLTVL.

This clonotype was detected a few times. The chain combines TRBV4-3 with TRBJ2-7; TRBD2 is a possible D gene (5 bases). V dropped 0 bases and J dropped 4 bases, with 16 bases sitting between them. The CDR3 is 16 residues long. Per the germline V gene, CDR1 is LGHNA and CDR2 is YSLEER. The CDR3 region has the DNA TGCGCCAGCAGCCAAGATGGAGAAGCGAGGGATTACGAGCAGTACTTC. Its translation is CASSQDGEARDYEQYF.

Ten or more counts support this clonotype. A read error may account for a junction end that differs from germline. The chain combines TRBV11-3 with TRBJ2-7; D might be TRBD1 (5 bases). Per germline, CDR1 SGHNT and CDR2 YENEEA. This CDR3 region has 12 residues. The CDR3 sequence is CASSQGRYEQYF. The CDR3 DNA reads TGCGCCAGCAGCCAGGGTCGGTACGAGCAGTACTTC.

The rearrangement links TRBV24-1 to TRBJ1-5; D may be TRBD1 (6 bases). Germline V gives CDR1 KGHDR, CDR2 SFDVKD. The CDR3 loop spans 15 amino acids. The germline V and J ends were trimmed by 4 bases and 3 bases, with 12 bases remaining between them. The CDR3 DNA reads TGTGCCACCAGTGACTCGACAGGAGCCAATCAGCCCCAGCATTTT. This sequence encodes CATSDSTGANQPQHF.

CDR3 in DNA: TGTGCCAGCAGCGTAGAGACCGGGACAGTGACCGGGGAGCTGTTTTTT. Translation: CASSVETGTVTGELFF. The chain joins TRBV9 to TRBJ2-2, with 7 bases identical to TRBD1. J gave up 5 bases and V 0 bases, and 7 bases lay outside the gene matches. From germline, CDR1 is SGDLS and CDR2 YYNGEE. This CDR3 comprises 16 residues.

This clonotype was seen a handful of times. V gene TRBV5-1 combines with J gene TRBJ2-6; no reliable D call. Germline CDR1 SGHRS, CDR2 YFSETQ. This CDR3 is 15 amino acids long. V dropped 0 bases and J dropped 2 bases, with 6 bases sitting between them. CDR3 sequence reads: CASSLAVTGANVLTF. In nucleotides, the CDR3 is TGCGCCAGCAGCTTGGCCGTAACTGGGGCCAACGTCCTGACTTTC.

The V call is TRBV9, the J call TRBJ2-2; TRBD2 matches 10 bases. Germline V gene sequence: CDR1 SGDLS, CDR2 YYNGEE. With V trimmed by 5 bases and J by 0 bases, 7 bases remained unmatched. The CDR3 consists of 17 residues. For the CDR3, the DNA is TGTGCCAGCAGTCCTACTACTAGCGGGACGAACACCGGGGAGCTGTTTTTT. Protein product: CASSPTTSGTNTGELFF.

This clonotype was counted between two and nine times. The gene calls are TRBV12-3 or TRBV12-4 and TRBJ2-7; 9 positions match TRBD1. The V and J ends lost 5 bases and 5 bases, in that order; junction bases with no gene match: 4. CDR3 length: 13 amino acids. CDR3 amino acids: CASSRDRVNEQYF. CDR3 DNA: TGTGCCAGCAGTCGGGACAGGGTTAACGAGCAGTACTTC.

The chain links TRBV9 to TRBJ2-3, with a possible D match to TRBD2 (6 bases). The CDR3 is 17 residues long. Germline CDR1 and CDR2: SGDLS and YYNGEE. Trimming left V 0 bases short and J 0 bases short, with 14 bases between. CDR3 amino acids: CASSVDPGGPSTDTQYF. In nucleotides, the CDR3 is TGTGCCAGCAGCGTAGACCCCGGGGGTCCTAGCACAGATACGCAGTATTTT.

This clonotype was counted only a few times. The chain recombines TRBV19 with TRBJ2-1; 10 nucleotides agree with TRBD2. Germline lookup yields CDR1 LNHDA and CDR2 SQIVND (reference sequence). V lost 5 bases to trimming and J lost 4 bases; unmatched junction nucleotides: 8. The CDR3 consists of 16 residues. The CDR3 region has the DNA TGTGCCAGTAGTGACGCGGGACTAGCGCCGTACAATGAGCAGTTCTTC. The encoded protein is CASSDAGLAPYNEQFF.

The sample holds a few counts of this clonotype. The chain is built from TRBV7-6 and TRBJ2-7, with 7 bases that match TRBD1. Germline V gene sequence: CDR1 SGHVS, CDR2 FNYEAQ. The CDR3 runs 15 residues. The ends lost 1 base at V and 2 bases at J; junction bases unmatched: 5. The CDR3 protein is CASSLVQGNTYEQYF. CDR3 DNA sequence: TGTGCCAGCAGCTTAGTACAGGGGAATACCTACGAGCAGTACTTC. Variable domain in full (rest from reference TRBV7-6 and TRBJ2-7): GAGVSQSPRYKVTKRGQDVALRCDPISGHVSLYWYRQALGQGPEFLTYFNYEAQQDKSGLPNDRFSAERPEGSISTLTIQRTEQRDSAMYRCASSLVQGNTYEQYFGPGTRLTVT.